This TCR beta chain was obtained from a study of beta chain features in type 1 diabetes. Study as a whole: All of the samples together had 85 million to 140 million sorted cells examined.

Expressed TCRB transcripts were sequenced, since all the RNA that had been isolated was reverse transcribed. Sequencing used immunoSEQ multiplex PCR; TCRdb keeps in-frame clones, though not all of them. The sample includes roughly 140,000 clones, approximately 8.1% of them seen just once. CDR1 MNHNS and CDR2 SASEGT come from the germline V gene. The CDR3 contains 17 residues. Trimming at V came to 2 bases and at J to 6 bases, leaving 8 bases not matched to a gene. Sequenced material: central memory CD4+ T cells from blood. The V call is TRBV6-1, the J call TRBJ2-5; the match to TRBD2 covers 14 bases. The TCR was taken from a man between 18 and 35 years old in good health. In DNA form, the CDR3 reads TGTGCCAGCAGTGAAAGGGCCGGACTAGCGGGGGGAAAGACCCAGTACTTC. This encodes CASSERAGLAGGKTQYF.